The present TCR beta chain was sequenced within a study of T cell responses to AZD1222 COVID-19 vaccine. General study points: Baseline seropositivity characterized only a handful of AZD1222 recipients. There were mostly white British donors and more females than males, and clonal diversity was possibly underestimated. Spike-specific TCR breadth and depth grew following two AZD1222 doses. At 160-218 and 743-854, vaccine-associated CD4 TCRs were dominant, and they spanned spike.

Using immunoSEQ multiplex PCR, the repertoire was profiled, and TCRdb retains in-frame clones only, with some absent. The repertoire holds roughly 28,000 clones, roughly nine tenths seen once, with roughly 1.3% in the top ten. Comments on this clone: Its antigen is currently unknown.

The sequence came from an adult in good health. Sequenced material: peripheral blood, taken on day 0 of AZD1222 vaccination.

CDR3 sequence: CASSHPRWLAGIEQYF. The DNA for the CDR3 is TGTGCCAGCAGCCACCCTCGATGGCTAGCGGGGATCGAGCAGTACTTC. The chain links TRBV4-2 to TRBJ2-7, with 9 bases aligning to TRBD2. The length of the CDR3 is 16 residues. Germline CDR1 LGHNA, CDR2 YNFKEQ. J lost 6 bases, V lost 3 bases, and 12 bases had no gene match.